This TCR beta chain was captured by sequencing in a study of cytomegalovirus exposure and HLA in healthy donors. Findings and caveats of the study: As was reported, the classifier diagnosed cytomegalovirus status with high specificity and sensitivity.

Sequenced by immunoSEQ multiplex PCR; TCRdb stores in-frame clones only, minus some. The sample yields some 110,000 clones, about nine tenths seen once. As concerns this clone: Its antigen is still unknown.

The CDR3 extends over 17 amino acids. With V trimmed by 0 bases and J by 6 bases, 11 bases remained unmatched. The germline gives CDR1 LGHNA, CDR2 YNFKEQ. Separate from the roughly 670-subject first cohort, the 120-subject validation cohort was the one that the donors belonged to. Sequences were obtained from PBMCs. The sequence derives from a man younger than 30 in good health and CMV-seropositive. This chain uses TRBV4-2 with TRBJ2-5, with TRBD2 matching over 9 bases. This CDR3 reads CASSQENRGLAPQTQYF. The CDR3 nucleotides read TGTGCCAGCAGCCAAGAAAATAGGGGACTAGCACCCCAGACCCAGTACTTC.